This T cell receptor beta chain was found in a study of T cells after somatic rescue of genetic block (dated by TCRdb to about 2020). Study-level background: The study assessed how robust, over the long term, a T-cell system was when the system had developed through somatic rescue of a genetic block in T-cell development.

CDR1 MNHEY and CDR2 SMNVEV are derived from the germline V gene (reference sequence). Counted from cysteine to phenylalanine, this CDR3 has 16 amino acids. The kept DNA is CDR3 alone, 48 bases in frame from the first base. Trimming removed 5 bases from V and 7 bases from J; the gene matches leave 8 bases unexplained. Comment on this clone: Its antigen has not been determined. Base qualities are not recorded, but no much larger clone differs from it by a single base.

Libraries were constructed by the immunoSEQ multiplex PCR assay. TCRdb stores this immuneACCESS table with in-frame sequences only. Part of the clones is absent; in the studies checked, under half of the shortfall reflects unresolved V genes, and no reason is known for the rest. The sample contains tens of thousands of clones, 96% of them found a single time. The ten largest clones represent under 0.095% of the sample. This clonotype originated in a child less than two years old. Sequencing was performed on peripheral blood mononuclear cells (PBMCs). The V gene is TRBV27 and the J gene is TRBJ1-6; TRBD1 aligns with 10 central bases. The CDR3 in this case is CASSQPGTGANSPLHF. The DNA is TGTGCCAGCAGTCAGCCCGGGACAGGGGCCAATTCACCCCTCCACTTT.